One sample yielded the 13 T cell receptor beta chains listed below, sequenced in a study of shared clonotypes between healthy human individuals. The data were produced by immunoSEQ multiplex PCR, yet TCRdb's version contains in-frame clones alone and is incomplete. The table shows roughly 600,000 clones, with roughly 98% occurring only once. CD45RO-negative, CCR7-selected cells formed the naive CD8 fraction, which excluded terminally differentiated effector memory CD45RA+ cells. Sequences were obtained from naive CD8+ T cells sorted from blood. These receptors were obtained from a man aged 25-45 years in good health.

Only one count was recorded for this clone. DNA of the CDR3: TGTGCCTTTCAATCCGGGGGCGAGCAGTACTTC. This encodes CAFQSGGEQYF. V gene TRBV6-1 combines with J gene TRBJ2-7, with D maybe TRBD2 (6 bases). This CDR3 region has 11 residues. Germline assignment: CDR1 MNHNS and CDR2 SASEGT. The germline V and J ends were trimmed by 11 bases and 6 bases, with 14 bases remaining between them.

This chain connects TRBV9 to TRBJ2-1, with D possibly matching TRBD1 (6 bases). Trimming left V 3 bases short and J 7 bases short, with 17 bases between. Germline CDR1 SGDLS, CDR2 YYNGEE. This CDR3 is 15 amino acids long. The CDR3 DNA is TGTGCCAGCAGCGCGCCGGGACATCGGATAAATGAGCAGTTCTTC. Translation gives CASSAPGHRINEQFF.

J is TRBJ2-1 and V is TRBV27; 7 bases map to TRBD1. This CDR3 is 16 amino acids long. Trimming cost V 5 bases and J 2 bases; bases outside gene matches: 9. CDR1 MNHEY and CDR2 SMNVEV come from the germline V gene (reference sequence). The CDR3 bases are TGTGCCAGCAGTCCTTGGACAGGCGAAACCTACAATGAGCAGTTCTTC. Translation gives CASSPWTGETYNEQFF.

V and J are TRBV29-1 and TRBJ2-3, with 7 bases matching TRBD2. This CDR3 is 18 amino acids long. CDR1 is SQVTM, CDR2 ANQGSEA, per germline. After removal of 6 bases from V and 0 bases from J, the junction contained 18 bases not matched to a gene. CDR3 in amino acids: CSVWSPRLAGASTDTQYF. In nucleotides, the CDR3 is TGCAGCGTGTGGTCCCCTCGGTTGGCGGGAGCTAGCACAGATACGCAGTATTTT.

A remark on this clone: The sample has other DNA sequences that encode this CDR3 too. The chain employs TRBV14 and TRBJ2-7, with TRBD2 matching 12 bases. The germline CDR1 and CDR2 sequences are SGHDN and FVKESK. After removal of 4 bases from V and 6 bases from J, the junction contained 4 bases not matched to a gene. CDR3 size: 14 residues. This CDR3 reads CASSPLAGGPEQYF. In nucleotides, the CDR3 is TGTGCCAGCAGCCCCCTAGCGGGAGGGCCCGAGCAGTACTTC.

The V call is TRBV19, the J call TRBJ2-5; TRBD2 matches 14 bases. Germline CDR1 LNHDA, CDR2 SQIVND (reference sequence). CDR3 length: 16 amino acids. V gave up 0 bases and J gave up 4 bases; unmatched junction bases: 1. The CDR3 loop reads CASSIDGLAGGETQYF. Here the CDR3 DNA reads TGTGCCAGTAGTATAGACGGACTAGCGGGAGGAGAGACCCAGTACTTC.

This rearrangement joins TRBV6-1 to TRBJ2-7; 12 nucleotides match TRBD2. J was trimmed by 3 bases and V by 0 bases; bases with no gene match: 9. CDR3 length: 18 amino acids. From germline, CDR1 is MNHNS and CDR2 SASEGT. CDR3 coding DNA: TGTGCCAGCAGTGAAGCCGAGACTAGCGGGAGTATATACTACGAGCAGTACTTC. This sequence encodes CASSEAETSGSIYYEQYF.

This chain's CDR3 is CASSDRTGATNEKLFF. The CDR3 DNA reads TGTGCCAGCAGCGACCGGACGGGAGCAACTAATGAAAAACTGTTTTTT. The genes are TRBV7-6 and TRBJ1-4; D is uncertain. This CDR3 spans 16 amino acids. V was clipped by 5 bases and J by 0 bases, with 13 bases between them. In germline, CDR1 is SGHVS, CDR2 FNYEAQ. The variable domain in full, completed from reference TRBV7-6 and TRBJ1-4, reads GAGVSQSPRYKVTKRGQDVALRCDPISGHVSLYWYRQALGQGPEFLTYFNYEAQQDKSGLPNDRFSAERPEGSISTLTIQRTEQRDSAMYRCASSDRTGATNEKLFFGSGTQLSVL.

This chain joins TRBV6-1 and TRBJ1-5, with 9 bases aligning to TRBD1. CDR3 length: 16 residues. Germline V gene data show CDR1 as MNHNS and CDR2 as SASEGT. V gave up 3 bases and J gave up 3 bases; unmatched junction bases: 6. For the CDR3, the DNA is TGTGCCAGCAGTGATCCAAGGACAGGGGTCAATCAGCCCCAGCATTTT. Residues: CASSDPRTGVNQPQHF.

Turning to this clone: The junction shows a germline mismatch at one end, possibly a read error. The chain carries TRBV5-1 and TRBJ2-5, with D perhaps TRBD2 (6 bases). The CDR3 length is 11 residues. From germline, CDR1 is SGHRS and CDR2 YFSETQ. CDR3 protein: CASSEEGTFNF. CDR3 bases: TGCGCCAGCAGCGAGGAGGGGACCTTTAACTTC. The entire variable domain, with the rest obtained from reference TRBV5-1 and TRBJ2-5, is as follows: KAGVTQTPRYLIKTRGQQVTLSCSPISGHRSVSWYQQTPGQGLQFLFEYFSETQRNKGNFPGRFSGRQFSNSRSEMNVSTLELGDSALYLCASSEEGTFNFGPGTRLLVL.

A single count supports this clone. The chain carries TRBV9 and TRBJ2-3; 8 bases are shared with TRBD2. Germline CDR1 reads SGDLS; CDR2 reads YYNGEE. The CDR3 totals 16 residues. J lost 3 bases, V lost 0 bases, and 6 bases had no gene match. The CDR3 loop is CASSVAGTRPTDTQYF. CDR3 DNA sequence: TGTGCCAGCAGCGTAGCAGGGACTAGACCTACAGATACGCAGTATTTT.

The rearrangement uses TRBV18 and TRBJ2-7; D unresolved. Trimming pared 0 bases from V and 2 bases from J, leaving 8 bases between. Germline V gene lookup returns CDR1 KGHSH and CDR2 LQKENI. CDR3 length: 14 amino acids. The CDR3 DNA reads as TGTGCCAGCTCACCACCGGGCATTCCCTACGAGCAGTACTTC. It yields the protein CASSPPGIPYEQYF.

The chain has TRBV11-3 and TRBJ2-5, with 7 nucleotides matching TRBD2. Germline V gene lookup returns CDR1 SGHNT and CDR2 YENEEA. Unmatched junction bases numbered 11, after V lost 2 bases and J lost 5 bases. The CDR3 spans 16 residues. The CDR3 DNA is TGTGCCAGCAGCTTACGGGGGGAGGGAGTCCGTGAGACCCAGTACTTC. It is translated as CASSLRGEGVRETQYF.